Following are 26 T cell receptor beta chains from one sample sequenced in a study of T cells after yellow fever vaccination. MiXCR, applied by TCRdb to the 5' RACE reads, yields one record per CDR3 protein. The data show about 120,000 distinct CDR3 sequences, 7.2% seen once. The sample here was CD4+ T cells sorted from PBMCs, taken approximately 40 days after the first yellow fever vaccination. The source is a man aged 18 to 30 who received the YFV17D yellow fever vaccine.

This clonotype has only a few counts. The rearrangement uses TRBV6-5 and TRBJ2-1, with 8 bases matching TRBD2. Per the germline V gene, CDR1 is MNHEY and CDR2 is SVGAGI. The ends lost 0 bases at V and 4 bases at J; junction bases unmatched: 5. The CDR3 extends over 16 amino acids. CDR3 in amino acids: CASSYSFSGEYNEQFF. For the CDR3, the DNA is TGTGCCAGCAGTTACTCGTTTAGCGGGGAGTACAATGAGCAGTTCTTC.

This clonotype was seen ten or more times. The gene calls are TRBV20-1 and TRBJ1-1; a possible D gene is TRBD1 (5 bases). Germline CDR1 and CDR2: DFQATT and SNEGSKA (reference sequence). There are 13 residues in the CDR3. The V end lost 6 bases, the J end lost 3 bases, and 14 bases lay between the germline ends. The CDR3 region has the DNA TGCAGTGCGGCAGGGCTTGGGGACACTGAAGCTTTCTTT. Protein sequence: CSAAGLGDTEAFF.

The sample holds many counts of this clonotype. This chain links TRBV5-1 with TRBJ2-2; no reliable D call. Germline assignment: CDR1 SGHRS and CDR2 YFSETQ. The germline V and J ends were trimmed by 5 bases and 4 bases, with 6 bases remaining between them. The CDR3 sequence is 12 residues long. CDR3 region: CASRPGTGELFF. The CDR3 bases are TGCGCCAGCAGGCCTGGCACCGGGGAGCTGTTTTTT.

This clonotype was counted at least ten times. The V gene is TRBV20-1, the J gene TRBJ2-5, with D possibly being TRBD2 (6 bases). Germline loops: CDR1 DFQATT, CDR2 SNEGSKA (reference sequence). The CDR3 runs 14 residues. V dropped 0 bases and J dropped 3 bases, with 11 bases sitting between them. Here the CDR3 DNA reads TGCAGTGCTAGAGATACCGGGACTGAAGAGACCCAGTACTTC. Translating gives CSARDTGTEETQYF.

This clonotype showed up many times. V and J are TRBV10-3 and TRBJ1-2; D is perhaps TRBD1 (6 bases). V was cut by 6 bases and J by 3 bases, with 11 bases left in between. Germline CDR1 reads ENHRY; CDR2 reads SYGVKD. This CDR3 contains 13 residues. The CDR3 DNA follows: TGTGCCATCAGGACACGGACAGACTATGGCTACACCTTC. It encodes CAIRTRTDYGYTF.

The gene calls are TRBV12-3 or TRBV12-4 and TRBJ2-7; D is undetermined. This CDR3 comprises 14 residues. Trimming took 7 bases from V and 2 from J, leaving 15 bases between them. The DNA of the CDR3 is TGTGCCAGCAAGATCACCGGCGGCGCCTACGAGCAGTACTTC. Translation gives CASKITGGAYEQYF.

This clonotype was counted many times. V is TRBV6-5 and J is TRBJ2-2; 8 nucleotides line up with TRBD2. V shed 6 bases, J shed 0 bases, and the junction held 6 bases outside the gene matches. CDR3 length equals 16 residues. The germline V gene has CDR1 MNHEY and CDR2 SVGAGI. The CDR3 here is CASRPRGGTNTGELFF. In DNA form, the CDR3 reads TGTGCCAGCAGACCTCGGGGGGGCACGAACACCGGGGAGCTGTTTTTT.

The sample holds many counts of this clonotype. The chain couples TRBV5-1 to TRBJ1-2, with unresolved D. Trimming cost V 1 base and J 8 bases, with 15 bases left between them. Germline V gene data show CDR1 as SGHRS and CDR2 as YFSETQ. The CDR3 has 14 amino acids. CDR3 nucleotide sequence: TGCGCCAGCAGCTTGAAATTCCCTGATTCGGGCTACACCTTC. Translation: CASSLKFPDSGYTF.

This clonotype was seen repeatedly, ten times or more. This chain connects TRBV7-8 to TRBJ1-2, with D possibly matching TRBD1 (5 bases). The CDR3 sequence is 16 residues long. Germline lookup yields CDR1 SGHVS and CDR2 FQNEAQ. The ends were cut back, 3 bases at V and 0 bases at J, with 14 bases in the middle. The CDR3 DNA sequence: TGTGCCAGCAGCTTTCCCGGCAGGGTGGCTAACTATGGCTACACCTTC. Protein sequence: CASSFPGRVANYGYTF.

This clonotype has a count of ten or more. The chain is built from TRBV29-1 and TRBJ1-1; perhaps TRBD1 as D (5 bases). The CDR3 is made up of 15 amino acids. Germline V gives CDR1 SQVTM, CDR2 ANQGSEA. V was trimmed by 6 bases and J by 0 bases, leaving 17 bases between them. The CDR3 DNA is TGCAGCGTAGCCGCGGGGTGGGGGATGAACACTGAAGCTTTCTTT. Amino acid sequence: CSVAAGWGMNTEAFF. Full variable domain (outside the CDR3, taken from reference TRBV29-1 and TRBJ1-1): SAVISQKPSRDICQRGTSLTIQCQVDSQVTMMFWYRQQPGQSLTLIATANQGSEATYESGFVIDKFPISRPNLTFSTLTVSNMSPEDSSIYLCSVAAGWGMNTEAFFGQGTRLTVV.

This clonotype has a count of ten or more. V usage is TRBV20-1 and J usage is TRBJ1-3; D may be TRBD1 (6 bases). This CDR3 has 13 residues. V was shortened by 6 bases and J by 4 bases, with 13 bases between the two germline ends. Germline V gene sequence: CDR1 DFQATT, CDR2 SNEGSKA (reference sequence). The CDR3 DNA sequence: TGCAGTGCCCGATGGACAGAAGGAAACACCATATATTTT. It yields the protein CSARWTEGNTIYF.

This clonotype was seen ten or more times. The chain uses TRBV2 and TRBJ2-1; 8 positions agree with TRBD1. CDR3 length equals 14 residues. Germline V CDR1 and CDR2: SNHLY, FYNNEI. V was clipped by 6 bases and J by 6 bases; unmatched bases: 7. This chain's CDR3 is CASRRQGNFNEQFF. The CDR3 nucleotides are TGTGCCAGCAGAAGACAGGGGAATTTCAATGAGCAGTTCTTC.

This chain links TRBV15 with TRBJ1-1; 8 bases fit TRBD1. This CDR3 is built from 16 residues. The junction had 7 bases not matched to a gene; V was cut back by 3 bases and J by 1 base. Germline V gene lookup returns CDR1 LNHNV and CDR2 YYDKDF (reference sequence). The CDR3 sequence: CATSSYSGTGNTEAFF. The CDR3 region has the DNA TGTGCCACCAGCAGTTACTCCGGGACAGGGAACACTGAAGCTTTCTTT.

This clonotype was counted many times. V and J are TRBV20-1 and TRBJ1-6; D possibly corresponds to TRBD1 (5 bases). V lost 6 bases to trimming and J lost 3 bases, with 9 bases between them. The CDR3 has 13 amino acids. CDR1 and CDR2 (germline): DFQATT, SNEGSKA (reference sequence). The CDR3: CSAATVYNSPLHF. The CDR3, as DNA: TGCAGTGCCGCGACAGTCTATAATTCACCCCTCCACTTT.

CDR3 DNA: TGTGCCAGCAGCTACTCCCCGAACACTGAAGCTTTCTTT. Protein product: CASSYSPNTEAFF. V usage is TRBV7-2 and J usage is TRBJ1-1; D unclear. From germline, CDR1 is SGHTA and CDR2 FQGNSA. V was cut by 4 bases and J by 1 base, with 7 bases left in between. This CDR3 has 13 residues.

This clonotype was found many times. The chain is built from TRBV4-2 and TRBJ2-4, with 9 bases lining up with TRBD2. CDR3 length equals 20 residues. CDR1 and CDR2 (germline): LGHNA, YNFKEQ. Trimming at V came to 0 bases and at J to 0 bases, leaving 12 bases not matched to a gene. The CDR3 region is CASSQDGLAGRNLAKNIQYF. The CDR3 DNA reads TGTGCCAGCAGCCAAGATGGGCTAGCGGGGAGAAATTTAGCCAAAAACATTCAGTACTTC.

This clonotype occurred many times. The chain joins TRBV27 to TRBJ2-5, with no clear D. The V end was cut by 6 bases, the J end by 5 bases, with 10 bases between. CDR3 length: 12 amino acids. CDR1 is MNHEY and CDR2 is SMNVEV in the germline V gene (reference sequence). The CDR3 protein is CASRSVEETQYF. Written as DNA, the CDR3 is TGTGCCAGCAGGTCGGTAGAGGAGACCCAGTACTTC.

The chain is built from TRBV11-2 and TRBJ2-7, with D possibly matching TRBD2 (5 bases). The CDR3 length is 13 residues. Germline CDR1 is SGHAT and CDR2 is FQNNGV. The ends were cut back, 5 bases at V and 7 bases at J, with 15 bases in the middle. CDR3 loop: CASSPVGGREQYF. The CDR3 DNA is TGTGCCAGCAGCCCCGTTGGAGGCAGGGAGCAGTACTTC.

This clonotype was observed at least ten times. V usage is TRBV28 and J usage is TRBJ1-1; D is undetermined. The CDR3 extends over 13 amino acids. Between the trimmed V and J ends, which lost 9 bases and 1 base, there was a span of 12 bases. Germline assignment: CDR1 MDHEN and CDR2 SYDVKM. CDR3 amino acids: CASRAPWNTEAFF. The CDR3 nucleotides read TGTGCCAGTAGGGCGCCCTGGAACACTGAAGCTTTCTTT.

There are many counts of this clonotype. This chain connects TRBV5-1 to TRBJ2-1, with a possible D match to TRBD2 (7 bases). This CDR3 comprises 15 residues. V shed 0 bases and J shed 2 bases, with 9 bases lying between them. CDR1 and CDR2 (germline): SGHRS, YFSETQ. CDR3 bases: TGCGCCAGCAGCTTGGACGGGGGGCCCTACAATGAGCAGTTCTTC. It codes for CASSLDGGPYNEQFF.

This clonotype has just a few counts. CDR3 bases: TGTGCCAGCAACGACGTTGGCTCTGGAAACACCATATATTTT. Protein: CASNDVGSGNTIYF. The V and J genes are TRBV14 and TRBJ1-3; no reliable D call. Germline V lookup: CDR1 SGHDN, CDR2 FVKESK. CDR3 length equals 14 residues. V was cut by 7 bases and J by 0 bases, with 10 bases left in between.

This clonotype was seen repeatedly, ten times or more. V is TRBV7-8 and J is TRBJ2-3, with 9 bases fitting TRBD2. CDR3 size: 16 residues. Germline CDR1 reads SGHVS; CDR2 reads FQNEAQ. J lost 6 bases, V lost 1 base, and 8 bases had no gene match. CDR3: CASSLERRGGVDTQYF. The CDR3 nucleotides read TGTGCCAGCAGCTTAGAGCGGCGGGGGGGCGTGGATACGCAGTATTTT.

This clonotype was observed many times. This chain uses TRBV6-5 with TRBJ2-1, with 8 positions matching TRBD1. Germline CDR1 reads MNHEY; CDR2 reads SVGAGI. Trimming removed 6 bases from V and 10 bases from J; junction bases left unmatched: 5. The CDR3 extends over 12 amino acids. The CDR3 here is CASRTGVGEQFF. The CDR3 DNA reads TGTGCCAGCAGGACAGGGGTAGGAGAGCAGTTCTTC.

The chain combines TRBV7-2 with TRBJ2-5; D is uncertain. The CDR3 loop spans 13 amino acids. Trimming left V 5 bases short and J 2 bases short, with 9 bases between. The V gene's germline CDR1 is SGHTA and CDR2 FQGNSA. The CDR3 DNA follows: TGTGCCAGCAGCCGCCCTGGGCAAGAGACCCAGTACTTC. It codes for CASSRPGQETQYF. The full variable domain, completed using reference TRBV7-2 and TRBJ2-5, is GAGVSQSPSNKVTEKGKDVELRCDPISGHTALYWYRQSLGQGLEFLIYFQGNSAPDKSGLPSDRFSAERTGGSVSTLTIQRTQQEDSAVYLCASSRPGQETQYFGPGTRLLVL.

This clonotype was seen repeatedly, ten times or more. This chain links TRBV19 with TRBJ2-7, with D maybe TRBD1 (5 bases). The CDR3 has 14 residues. V lost 4 bases to trimming and J lost 1 base, with 11 bases between them. Germline CDR1 reads LNHDA; CDR2 reads SQIVND (reference sequence). CDR3 residues: CASSTQDASYEQYF. As DNA, the CDR3 is TGTGCCAGTAGTACACAGGACGCTTCCTACGAGCAGTACTTC.

This clonotype came up many times. This sequence joins TRBV12-3 or TRBV12-4 and TRBJ2-5; maybe TRBD2 (6 bases). V shed 6 bases and J shed 4 bases, with 18 bases lying between them. The length of the CDR3 is 15 residues. The CDR3 DNA follows: TGTGCCAGCAGCCGTCAGACCCGCGGGGCAGAGACCCAGTACTTC. Its protein is CASSRQTRGAETQYF.